This entry is about one T cell receptor beta chain. Its antigen remains unidentified. Assay used: immunoSEQ multiplex PCR; TCRdb lists only in-frame clones, some missing. The table includes 2 million to 2.5 million clones, roughly 94% detected once. This sample is part of a study of shared clonotypes between healthy human individuals. The study, taken as a whole, reports: All-four-donor shared clonotypes had higher generation probabilities than non-shared clonotypes did.

The donor population consisted of healthy HIV-negative adults with no recent acute infections or vaccinations. Both subsets, CD45RA+ naive and CD45RA-negative memory, were split from the CD4+ cells. CDR1 and CDR2 from the germline V gene are SGHRS and YFSETQ. This CDR3 contains 15 residues. Trimming removed 0 bases from V and 9 bases from J; junction bases left unmatched: 9. The material sequenced was naive CD4+ T cells sorted from blood. Subset meaning: CD45RA+ positively selected. The sequence derives from a man aged 18 to 35 in good health. The genes are TRBV5-1 and TRBJ2-1; 7 positions agree with TRBD2. The CDR3 is CASSLAVGGPVEQFF. In DNA, the CDR3 is TGCGCCAGCAGCTTGGCCGTGGGAGGGCCGGTTGAGCAGTTCTTC. Together with reference TRBV5-1 and TRBJ2-1, the CDR3 gives the full variable domain: KAGVTQTPRYLIKTRGQQVTLSCSPISGHRSVSWYQQTPGQGLQFLFEYFSETQRNKGNFPGRFSGRQFSNSRSEMNVSTLELGDSALYLCASSLAVGGPVEQFFGPGTRLTVL.